The entry below describes one TCR beta chain. No antigen is known for it. There are no base qualities to consult, and no much larger clone falls within one base. The CDR1 and CDR2 encoded by the germline V gene are SGHTA and FQGNSA. Cut back by 5 bases and 3 bases, the V and J ends lie 18 bases apart. Taken from cysteine to phenylalanine, the CDR3 has 16 residues. Only the CDR3 portion is preserved as DNA: 48 bases, with reading frame beginning at the first base. TCRbeta CDR3 regions were amplified from genomic DNA using the immunoSEQ Assay, a bias-controlled multiplex PCR. Per the source publication's procedure: Nucleated cell counts per sample were estimated from amplification of reference gene primers within the assay. To quantify the absolute abundance of each unique TCRbeta CDR3 rearrangement, sequence reads were collapsed and filtered. For each sample, productive Simpson clonality was calculated by taking the square root of Simpson's diversity index across productive rearrangements. TCRdb limited this immuneACCESS table to in-frame rearrangements with V and J called. A share of clones is missing; checked studies link under half to unresolved V genes, and the rest is unexplained. V, J and clone size are those of that table, while D and trimming were read from the DNA. For this sample the table gives 180,000 or so clones, of which 84% were detected only once. Roughly 8% of the sample goes to the ten largest clones.

The data derive from a study of blood T cell repertoires in COVID-19 (dated by TCRdb to the early 2020s). Study-level background: Collaborator samples came from the United States, Italy and Spain and covered acute and convalescent phases of COVID-19. The material from the prospective study consisted of cDNA or gDNA derived from T cells, B-cell-depleted T cells, or PBMCs. Subjects who had been exposed to COVID-19, were actively infected with it, or had recovered from it provided the deeply sampled blood TCRbeta repertoires that made up the dataset. The repertoires were released in a freely available public database intended as a resource for research on the immune response to SARS-CoV-2. Where HLA class I and class II types were available, the types were taken from metadata supplied by the sample provider, not from assay-based typing. Samples came from the ongoing ImmuneRACE study (first 160 participants) plus 1,254 subjects from 6 global collaborators. The sample metadata nearly always contained a de-identified subject ID, COVID-19 status, age in years and sex.

The full study reports these points: The quantity of clinical and demographic metadata differed by source and by participant and was supplied without curation.

A second Seattle source provided samples from volunteer blood donors who had recovered from COVID-19. Each collaborating institution followed its own protocols to collect whole blood in K2EDTA tubes. For TCRbeta analysis, collaborator samples were shipped as frozen whole blood, as isolated PBMCs, or as DNA extracted from either sample type. This clonotype originated in a man between 35 and 55 years old who had recovered from COVID-19. The V and J segments used are TRBV7-2 and TRBJ2-3; a weak D assignment points to TRBD2 (6 bases agree). The sequenced sample was peripheral blood. The encoded CDR3 is CASSPAGHTQTDTQYF. DNA sequence: TGTGCCAGCAGCCCTGCGGGGCACACACAAACAGATACGCAGTATTTT.